Shown below are 15 T cell receptor beta chains from a single sample sequenced in a study of CD8+ T cells in alopecia areata. Following extraction, RNA underwent reverse transcription to cDNA, which served as the sequencing template. Profiling relied on immunoSEQ multiplex PCR, and the TCRdb table lists in-frame clones only, not all of them. The table records 35,000 or so clones, 45% to 65% of them present only once. CD4+ cells underwent sorting into CD25+CD127- cells for four or five patients. The sequencing sample was made of CD4+ Tregs sorted from blood. Every receptor here comes from a human donor with alopecia areata.

This chain joins TRBV7-2 and TRBJ2-1; 15 bases are shared with TRBD2. Per the germline V gene, CDR1 is SGHTA and CDR2 is FQGNSA. The CDR3 is 17 amino acids. The junction had 11 bases not matched to a gene; V was cut back by 5 bases and J by 9 bases. In DNA, the CDR3 is TGTGCCAGCAGCGACCCGAGGACTAGCGGGGGGGAAGCTGAGCAGTTCTTC. Its protein product is CASSDPRTSGGEAEQFF. The full variable domain, with the rest looked up from reference TRBV7-2 and TRBJ2-1, is GAGVSQSPSNKVTEKGKDVELRCDPISGHTALYWYRQSLGQGLEFLIYFQGNSAPDKSGLPSDRFSAERTGGSVSTLTIQRTQQEDSAVYLCASSDPRTSGGEAEQFFGPGTRLTVL.

The V and J genes are TRBV5-6 and TRBJ2-1; D unclear. Germline values: CDR1 SGHDT, CDR2 YYEEEE. Trimming pared 1 base from V and 12 bases from J, leaving 11 bases between. CDR3 length: 12 amino acids. CDR3 protein: CASSLRVTRQFF. Written as DNA, the CDR3 is TGTGCCAGCAGCTTGAGGGTGACACGGCAGTTCTTC.

This clone occurred a few times. J is TRBJ2-6 and V is TRBV19, with TRBD1 as a possible D gene (6 bases). Germline V CDR1 and CDR2: LNHDA, SQIVND (reference sequence). Trimming pared 11 bases from V and 0 bases from J, leaving 11 bases between. The length of the CDR3 is 14 residues. CDR3 loop: CASDSSSGANVLTF. Here the CDR3 DNA reads TGTGCCTCGGACAGCAGCTCTGGGGCCAACGTCCTGACTTTC.

The rearrangement joins TRBV27 to TRBJ2-5, with D perhaps TRBD1 or TRBD2 (6 bases each). Germline V gene lookup returns CDR1 MNHEY and CDR2 SMNVEV (reference sequence). The length of the CDR3 is 15 residues. V lost 2 bases, J lost 6 bases, and 16 bases lay in between. CDR3 in amino acids: CASSLGGPREKTQYF. In nucleotides, the CDR3 is TGTGCCAGCAGTTTAGGGGGGCCCCGGGAGAAGACCCAGTACTTC.

This clone has only a few counts. The chain recombines TRBV7-9 with TRBJ1-3; D gene unclear. Germline V gene lookup returns CDR1 SEHNR and CDR2 FQNEAQ (reference sequence). CDR3 size: 14 residues. The chain's CDR3 is CVTGRSSSGNTIYF. DNA of the CDR3: TGTGTCACCGGCCGCAGTAGCTCTGGAAACACCATATATTTT.

The chain joins TRBV5-1 to TRBJ2-2, with 7 positions matching TRBD1. This CDR3 contains 15 residues. CDR1 and CDR2 from the germline V gene are SGHRS and YFSETQ. Unmatched junction bases numbered 8, after V lost 4 bases and J lost 5 bases. CDR3 sequence: CASSPGQIITGELFF. The CDR3 DNA follows: TGCGCCAGCAGCCCGGGACAGATAATTACCGGGGAGCTGTTTTTT.

The CDR3 loop is CASSPSPDRGYEQYF. The CDR3 DNA sequence: TGCGCCAGCAGCCCAAGCCCGGACAGGGGTTACGAGCAGTACTTC. The rearrangement joins TRBV5-1 to TRBJ2-5; TRBD1 matches 9 bases. The J call may not be correct, given that the DNA end is closer to TRBJ2-7. Germline CDR1 is SGHRS and CDR2 is YFSETQ. The length of the CDR3 is 15 residues.

J is TRBJ1-1 and V is TRBV5-1; 8 bases match TRBD1. CDR3 size: 16 residues. The germline CDR1 and CDR2 sequences are SGHRS and YFSETQ. V was pared by 0 bases and J by 3 bases, with 7 bases of the junction left unmatched. In DNA, the CDR3 is TGCGCCAGCAGCTTGGGACAGGGGTGGGCAGACACTGAAGCTTTCTTT. Translation: CASSLGQGWADTEAFF.

This rearrangement joins TRBV4-3 to TRBJ2-3; D tentatively fits TRBD1 or TRBD2 (5 bases each). The CDR3 is 16 residues long. Germline CDR1 and CDR2: LGHNA and YSLEER. The germline V and J ends were trimmed by 3 bases and 6 bases, with 19 bases remaining between them. CDR3 coding DNA: TGCGCCAGCAGCCACGGGGACGGCGCCTGGGGCGATACGCAGTATTTT. Translated: CASSHGDGAWGDTQYF.

The chain is built from TRBV10-2 and TRBJ2-2; tentatively, D is TRBD2 (6 bases). Trimming stripped 5 bases from V and 0 bases from J, with 10 bases between. The CDR3 runs 15 residues. Germline CDR1 and CDR2: WSHSY and SAAADI. The CDR3 reads CASSWWGANTGELFF. CDR3 coding DNA: TGCGCCAGCAGTTGGTGGGGGGCGAACACCGGGGAGCTGTTTTTT.

The rearrangement joins TRBV27 to TRBJ2-5; 10 positions match TRBD2. Germline V gene data show CDR1 as MNHEY and CDR2 as SMNVEV (reference sequence). This CDR3 has 16 amino acids. V was pared by 0 bases and J by 1 base, with 2 bases of the junction left unmatched. The CDR3 spells CASSLSGLASQETQYF. In DNA form, the CDR3 reads TGTGCCAGCAGTTTATCGGGACTAGCGAGCCAAGAGACCCAGTACTTC.

This clone has a handful of counts. V gene TRBV7-2 combines with J gene TRBJ2-5, with D perhaps TRBD1 (7 bases). Germline lookup yields CDR1 SGHTA and CDR2 FQGNSA. Between the trimmed V and J ends, which lost 5 bases and 6 bases, there was a span of 22 bases. The CDR3 runs to 16 residues. CDR3 nucleotide sequence: TGTGCCAGCAGCCCAGGGGGGACTTCTATCTGGCAGACCCAGTACTTC. This translates into CASSPGGTSIWQTQYF.

The chain combines TRBV7-9 with TRBJ1-4, with TRBD1 matching 8 bases. Germline CDR1 and CDR2: SEHNR and FQNEAQ (reference sequence). There are 15 residues in the CDR3. V lost 5 bases and J lost 8; bases outside the gene matches: 10. CDR3 coding DNA: TGTGCCAGCAGCGCGCAGGGGGCGCGAGGAGAAAAACTGTTTTTT. Its translation is CASSAQGARGEKLFF.

The CDR3 here is CASSPELGLNTEAFF. In DNA, the CDR3 is TGTGCCAGCTCACCAGAACTGGGACTGAACACTGAAGCTTTCTTT. The chain joins TRBV18 to TRBJ1-1, with D possibly matching TRBD1 (5 bases). With 2 bases removed from V and 0 bases from J, the gap between germline ends came to 10 bases. This CDR3 has 15 amino acids. Germline-derived CDR1 and CDR2 are KGHSH and LQKENI.

This clone is medium-sized. The chain has TRBV14 and TRBJ2-3; TRBD2 matches 7 bases. The CDR3 is 12 residues long. Per germline, CDR1 SGHDN and CDR2 FVKESK. V trimming: 0 bases; J trimming: 14 bases; junction bases outside the gene matches: 5. DNA for the CDR3: TGTGCCAGCAGCCAAGAGGGAGGGTGGCCGTATTTT. It encodes CASSQEGGWPYF.